Presented here are 6 T cell receptor beta chains from one specimen sequenced in a study of T cells in localized non-small cell lung cancer. The table came from immunoSEQ multiplex PCR; TCRdb's copy has only in-frame clones and leaves some out. The table records tens of thousands of clones, around 87% of them present only once. The specimen was PBMCs, collected before any cancer treatment. These receptors were obtained from a man aged 40 to 70 with stage II lung adenocarcinoma.

The V call is TRBV18, the J call TRBJ1-5; D might be TRBD1 (6 bases). V was pared by 5 bases and J by 0 bases, with 11 bases between. Germline values: CDR1 KGHSH, CDR2 LQKENI. The CDR3 is made up of 15 amino acids. Written as DNA, the CDR3 is TGTGCCAGCTCATTTCAGGACAGTAGCAATCAGCCCCAGCATTTT. It translates to CASSFQDSSNQPQHF.

The V and J genes are TRBV18 and TRBJ1-2; D uncertain. The CDR3 covers 14 residues. Germline CDR1 and CDR2: KGHSH and LQKENI. The ends were cut back, 2 bases at V and 0 bases at J, with 7 bases in the middle. CDR3 region: CASSPDPANYGYTF. The CDR3 DNA is TGTGCCAGCTCACCAGACCCGGCTAACTATGGCTACACCTTC.

The chain recombines TRBV27 with TRBJ2-4; D may be TRBD2 (7 bases). This CDR3 has 15 residues. Per germline, CDR1 MNHEY and CDR2 SMNVEV (reference sequence). The ends were cut back, 2 bases at V and 5 bases at J, with 13 bases in the middle. The CDR3 sequence: CASSLVWGGENIQYF. Here the CDR3 DNA reads TGTGCCAGCAGTTTAGTGTGGGGGGGCGAAAACATTCAGTACTTC.

The V and J genes are TRBV9 and TRBJ2-7; possible D gene TRBD1, 5 bases. The V gene lost 2 bases and the J gene lost 1 base, with 10 bases spanning the gap. The CDR3 covers 14 residues. From germline, CDR1 is SGDLS and CDR2 YYNGEE. The CDR3 protein is CASSVSGLSYEQYF. The CDR3 nucleotides read TGTGCCAGCAGCGTTTCAGGGTTATCCTACGAGCAGTACTTC. The full variable domain, rest sourced from reference TRBV9 and TRBJ2-7, is DSGVTQTPKHLITATGQRVTLRCSPRSGDLSVYWYQQSLDQGLQFLIQYYNGEERAKGNILERFSAQQFPDLHSELNLSSLELGDSALYFCASSVSGLSYEQYFGPGTRLTVT.

In its sample, this clone was seen a few times. This chain's CDR3 is CASSPRTSNTGELFF. In DNA, the CDR3 is TGCGCCAGCAGCCCCAGGACCTCGAACACCGGGGAGCTGTTTTTT. The chain couples TRBV5-1 to TRBJ2-2, with unresolved D. From germline, CDR1 is SGHRS and CDR2 YFSETQ. This CDR3 contains 15 residues. Deletions cut 4 bases from V and 0 bases from J, with 10 bases between.

The chain uses TRBV6-1 and TRBJ2-2, with TRBD1 matching 8 bases. The CDR3 runs to 16 residues. Germline values: CDR1 MNHNS, CDR2 SASEGT. V lost 0 bases to trimming and J lost 5 bases; unmatched junction nucleotides: 5. The CDR3 loop is CASSEARQGRTGELFF. As DNA, the CDR3 is TGTGCCAGCAGTGAAGCCAGACAGGGGAGAACCGGGGAGCTGTTTTTT.